This is a list of T cell receptor beta chains from one sample in a study of read filtering for tumor transcriptome and immune sequencing. Each CDR3 protein gets one entry after TCRdb re-called the reads with MiXCR. The sample lists some 50,000 distinct CDR3 sequences, less than 20% seen once, with around two fifths in the top ten. The specimen was a population of CD138-negative cells sorted from bone marrow. The source is a donor aged 40 or over with multiple myeloma. Each CDR3 is given with its conserved first and last residue. D genes are given only for firm matches. Not every row has a clone size; where given, it reads once, few, many or a size class.

j_call v_call clone_size cdr3_length d_call cdr3_nt cdr3_aa
TRBJ2-3 TRBV20-1 few 15 TRBD1 TGCAGTGCTAGGGAAAACAGGGGGCTGGGAGATACGCAGTATTTT CSARENRGLGDTQYF
TRBJ2-5 TRBV3-1 . 14 . TGTGCCAGCAGCCAAGCTTCCTTGGGAGAGACCCAGTACTTC CASSQASLGETQYF
TRBJ1-1 TRBV2 few 15 TRBD1 TGTGCCAGCAGGGGACAGGGTGGATTTAGGACTGAAGCTTTCTTT CASRGQGGFRTEAFF
TRBJ2-7 TRBV5-1 many 15 TRBD1 TGCGCCAGCAGCTTGGGGAAAACAGGGGCCTACGAGCAGTACTTC CASSLGKTGAYEQYF
TRBJ2-2 TRBV4-1 few 16 TRBD1 TGCGCCAGCAGCCAAGATTACAGGGGAACGGCCGGGGAGCTGTTTTTT CASSQDYRGTAGELFF
TRBJ2-3 TRBV3-1 . 15 TRBD1 TGTGCCAGCAGCCCCGGGACAGGGGGCACAGATACGCAGTATTTT CASSPGTGGTDTQYF
TRBJ1-1 TRBV3-1 many 15 TRBD1 TGTGCCAGCAGCCAATTTAGGACAGGGTGGACTGAAGCTTTCTTT CASSQFRTGWTEAFF
TRBJ2-4 TRBV28 . 18 . TGTGCCAGCGGTTTTCCGTCCTTCCGGGACTTAGCCAAAAACACTCAGTACTTC CASGFPSFRDLAKNTQYF
TRBJ1-6 TRBV28 few 13 . TGTGCCAGCACCCCGGCCCAGGGCTCACCCCTCCACTTT CASTPAQGSPLHF
TRBJ2-1 TRBV20-1 many 14 TRBD2 TGCAGTGCCGTGGGACTAGCCCCCTACAATGAGCAGTTCTTC CSAVGLAPYNEQFF
TRBJ1-6 TRBV7-2 many 13 . TGTGCCAGCGCAATTGACTATAATTCACCCCTCCACTTT CASAIDYNSPLHF